This is a list of T cell receptor beta chains from one sample in a study of Ad26.COV2.S vaccination and SARS-CoV-2 variants. Clones were sequenced by immunoSEQ multiplex PCR, and TCRdb holds only the in-frame ones, with some missing. The table includes about 680,000 clones, around 92% detected once. The specimen comprised peripheral blood, sampled in a trial of Ad26.COV2.S vaccine versus placebo. These receptors originate from a person between 18 and 59 years old who received the Ad26.COV2.S COVID-19 vaccine or a placebo. The CDR3 runs from the conserved cysteine through the conserved F or W. Fields, in order: J gene, clone size, V gene, D gene, CDR3 DNA, CDR3 protein. The D gene is left open where the match is weak. Only some rows state a clone size, as once, few, many or a class for expanded clones.

J gene: TRBJ1-1; clone size: few; V gene: TRBV9; D gene: .; CDR3 DNA: TGTGCCAGCAGCGTAGCGCTGGGGACTGAAGCTTTCTTT; CDR3 protein: CASSVALGTEAFF
J gene: TRBJ2-3; clone size: .; V gene: TRBV6-5; D gene: TRBD1; CDR3 DNA: TGTGCCAGCAGTTCCCAGGGACAGGGGGAACGCGCGCAGTATTTT; CDR3 protein: CASSSQGQGERAQYF
J gene: TRBJ2-3; clone size: .; V gene: TRBV29-1; D gene: TRBD1; CDR3 DNA: TGCAGCGTGGAAGTGGGGCAGGGGGCCCTTACGCAGTATTTT; CDR3 protein: CSVEVGQGALTQYF
J gene: TRBJ2-3; clone size: .; V gene: TRBV18; D gene: TRBD2; CDR3 DNA: TGTGCCAGCTCACCACCGGGACTAGCGGGAGGGACAGATACGCAGTATTTT; CDR3 protein: CASSPPGLAGGTDTQYF
J gene: TRBJ1-1; clone size: once; V gene: TRBV10-2; D gene: .; CDR3 DNA: TGCGCCAGCGGACGGGACCGCACGAACACTGAAGCTTTCTTT; CDR3 protein: CASGRDRTNTEAFF
J gene: TRBJ1-1; clone size: .; V gene: TRBV5-4; D gene: .; CDR3 DNA: TGTGCCAGCAGGTCTGGACCGTTTGGGCACACTGAAGCTTTCTTT; CDR3 protein: CASRSGPFGHTEAFF
J gene: TRBJ2-1; clone size: .; V gene: TRBV7-2; D gene: TRBD2; CDR3 DNA: TGTGCCAGCAGCTTAACGGGACTAGCTTCCAATGAGCAGTTCTTC; CDR3 protein: CASSLTGLASNEQFF
J gene: TRBJ1-5; clone size: .; V gene: TRBV7-9; D gene: .; CDR3 DNA: TGTGCCAGCAGCTTGGGGGGAGCGGTTCAGCCCCAGCATTTT; CDR3 protein: CASSLGGAVQPQHF
J gene: TRBJ1-1; clone size: .; V gene: TRBV19; D gene: .; CDR3 DNA: TGTGCCAGTAGTCTCACCAGAGGGGGAACTGAAGCTTTCTTT; CDR3 protein: CASSLTRGGTEAFF
J gene: TRBJ1-2; clone size: once; V gene: TRBV24-1; D gene: TRBD1; CDR3 DNA: TGTGCCACCAGTGACCCTTGGACAGGCCTATATGGCTACACCTTC; CDR3 protein: CATSDPWTGLYGYTF